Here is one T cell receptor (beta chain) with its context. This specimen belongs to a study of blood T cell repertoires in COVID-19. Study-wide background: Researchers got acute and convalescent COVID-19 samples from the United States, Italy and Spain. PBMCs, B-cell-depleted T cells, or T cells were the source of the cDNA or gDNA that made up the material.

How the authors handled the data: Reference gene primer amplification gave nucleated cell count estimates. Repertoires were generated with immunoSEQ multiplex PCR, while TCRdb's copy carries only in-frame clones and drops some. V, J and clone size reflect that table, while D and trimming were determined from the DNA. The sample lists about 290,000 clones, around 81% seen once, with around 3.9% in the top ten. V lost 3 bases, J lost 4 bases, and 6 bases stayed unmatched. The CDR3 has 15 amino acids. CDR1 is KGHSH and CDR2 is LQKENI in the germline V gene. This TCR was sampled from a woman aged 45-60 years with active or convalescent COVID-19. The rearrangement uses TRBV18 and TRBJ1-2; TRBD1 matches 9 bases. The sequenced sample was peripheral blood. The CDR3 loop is CASSPDRTGAYGYTF. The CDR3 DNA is TGTGCCAGCTCACCCGACCGGACAGGGGCCTATGGCTACACCTTC.